The entry that follows covers one T cell receptor beta chain sequence. Its cognate antigen is unknown. In the ViraFEST assay, antigen-specific CD4+ clonotypes were identified by expansion after peptide-pool stimulation. Culture lasted about ten days before CD4+ T cell isolation. The study found no prior SARS-CoV-2 infection in the vaccine recipients, who tested negative for nucleocapsid antibodies. These data originate in a study of vaccination effects on CD4 cells after COVID-19. This table comes from immunoSEQ multiplex PCR, and its TCRdb copy is limited to in-frame clones, with some not included. The table has roughly 30,000 clones, 73% seen once; the top ten hold about 27%. The CDR3 runs 15 residues. Germline V lookup: CDR1 SGHVS, CDR2 FQNEAQ. With 1 base removed from V and 5 bases from J, the gap between germline ends came to 15 bases.

The receptor comes from a human donor who received a COVID-19 vaccine. V usage is TRBV7-8 and J usage is TRBJ2-7; D might be TRBD2 (6 bases). The source was CD4+ T cells from PBMCs cultured with HCoV-OC43 spike peptides, collected before COVID-19 vaccination. Documented subset: HCoV-OC43 spike overlapping peptide pool stimulation. In nucleotides, the CDR3 is TGTGCCAGCAGCTTAGTCGGAGGGGCGCTGAACGAGCAGTACTTC. Translated: CASSLVGGALNEQYF.